This T cell receptor (beta chain) stems from a study of PD-1 blockade in classical Hodgkin lymphoma. Turning to the study itself: Patients in the cohort were put on intravenous nivolumab, 3 mg/kg every 2 weeks. Broader study findings: Complete responders' baseline diversity resembled that of newly diagnosed patients.

Clones were sequenced by immunoSEQ multiplex PCR, and TCRdb holds only the in-frame ones, with some missing. The table includes roughly 20,000 clones, over 70% detected once. Comment on this clone: Antigen specificity is unknown.

Relapse after autologous stem cell transplantation occurred in every patient, and brentuximab vedotin exposure varied. Complete response, partial response or progressive disease was each patient's best response. This TCR derives from a human donor with classical Hodgkin lymphoma. The sample was peripheral blood mononuclear cells (PBMCs), taken at baseline.

CDR3 nucleotides: TGTGCCTGGAGAGGGCGGGGGTTAACTGGAAACACCATATATTTT. The encoded protein is CAWRGRGLTGNTIYF. The rearrangement links TRBV30 to TRBJ1-3, with D tentatively TRBD1 (5 bases). The CDR3 covers 15 residues. CDR1 GTSNPN and CDR2 SVGIG come from the germline V gene (reference sequence). V lost 3 bases and J lost 2, with 14 bases in between.